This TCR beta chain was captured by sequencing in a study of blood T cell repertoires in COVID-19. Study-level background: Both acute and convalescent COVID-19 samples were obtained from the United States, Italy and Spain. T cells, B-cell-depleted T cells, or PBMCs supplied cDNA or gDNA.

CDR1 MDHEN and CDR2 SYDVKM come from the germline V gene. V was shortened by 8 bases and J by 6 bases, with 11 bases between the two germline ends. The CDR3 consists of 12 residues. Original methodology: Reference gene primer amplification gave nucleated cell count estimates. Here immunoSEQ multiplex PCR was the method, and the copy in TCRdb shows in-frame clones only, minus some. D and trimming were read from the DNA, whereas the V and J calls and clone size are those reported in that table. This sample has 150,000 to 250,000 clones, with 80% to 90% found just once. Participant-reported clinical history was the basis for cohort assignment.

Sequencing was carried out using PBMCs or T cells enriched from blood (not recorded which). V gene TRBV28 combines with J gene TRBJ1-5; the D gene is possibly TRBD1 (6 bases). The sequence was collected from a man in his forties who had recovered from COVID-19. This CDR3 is CASLTGFQPQHF. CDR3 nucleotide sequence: TGTGCCAGCCTCACAGGGTTTCAGCCCCAGCATTTT.